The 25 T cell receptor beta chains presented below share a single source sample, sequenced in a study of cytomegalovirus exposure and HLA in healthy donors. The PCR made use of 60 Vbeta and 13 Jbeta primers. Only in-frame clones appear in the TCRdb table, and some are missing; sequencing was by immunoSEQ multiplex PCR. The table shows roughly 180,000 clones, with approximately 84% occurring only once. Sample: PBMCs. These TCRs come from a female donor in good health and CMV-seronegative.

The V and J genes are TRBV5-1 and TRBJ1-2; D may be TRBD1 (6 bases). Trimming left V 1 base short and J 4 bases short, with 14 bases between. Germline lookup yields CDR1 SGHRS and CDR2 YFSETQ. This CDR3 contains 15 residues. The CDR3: CASSLRGAIPYGYTF. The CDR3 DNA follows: TGCGCCAGCAGCTTGCGGGGGGCAATTCCCTATGGCTACACCTTC.

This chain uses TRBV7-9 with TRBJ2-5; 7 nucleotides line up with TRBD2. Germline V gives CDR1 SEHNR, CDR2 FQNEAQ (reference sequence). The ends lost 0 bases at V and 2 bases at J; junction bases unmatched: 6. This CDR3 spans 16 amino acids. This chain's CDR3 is CASSLASSGVQETQYF. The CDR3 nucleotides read TGTGCCAGCAGCTTAGCATCTAGCGGTGTTCAAGAGACCCAGTACTTC.

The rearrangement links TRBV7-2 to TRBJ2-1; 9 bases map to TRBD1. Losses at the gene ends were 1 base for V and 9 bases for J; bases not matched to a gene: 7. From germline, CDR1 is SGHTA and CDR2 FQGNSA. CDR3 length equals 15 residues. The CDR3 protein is CASSLVGTGTGEQFF. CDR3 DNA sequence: TGTGCCAGCAGCTTAGTAGGGACAGGGACGGGTGAGCAGTTCTTC.

The CDR3 spells CASSFKTGRPGGYTF. DNA of the CDR3: TGTGCCAGCAGTTTCAAGACAGGGAGGCCTGGGGGCTACACCTTC. This rearrangement joins TRBV27 to TRBJ1-2; 7 bases are shared with TRBD1. The V gene end was trimmed by 3 bases and the J gene end by 8 bases; junction bases not matched to a gene: 12. Per the germline V gene, CDR1 is MNHEY and CDR2 is SMNVEV (reference sequence). The CDR3 has 15 residues.

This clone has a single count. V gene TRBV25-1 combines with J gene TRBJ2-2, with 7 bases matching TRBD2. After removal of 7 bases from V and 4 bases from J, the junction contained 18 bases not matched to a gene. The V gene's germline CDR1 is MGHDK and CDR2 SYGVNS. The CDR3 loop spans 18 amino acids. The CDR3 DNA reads TGTGCCAGCAAAGGGAGGAATATTGCAGGGAGGGTCACCGGGGAGCTGTTTTTT. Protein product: CASKGRNIAGRVTGELFF.

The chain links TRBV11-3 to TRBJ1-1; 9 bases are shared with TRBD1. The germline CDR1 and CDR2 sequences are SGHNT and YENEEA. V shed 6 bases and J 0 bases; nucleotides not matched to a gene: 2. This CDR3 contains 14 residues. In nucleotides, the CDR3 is TGTGCCAGCAGGGACAGGGGTATGAACACTGAAGCTTTCTTT. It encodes CASRDRGMNTEAFF.

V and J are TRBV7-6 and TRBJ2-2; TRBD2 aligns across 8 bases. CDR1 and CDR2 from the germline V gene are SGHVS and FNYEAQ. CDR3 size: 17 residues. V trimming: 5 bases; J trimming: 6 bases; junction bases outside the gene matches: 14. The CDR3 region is CASSPGVAGKAAGELFF. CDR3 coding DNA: TGTGCCAGCAGCCCAGGGGTAGCGGGAAAAGCAGCCGGGGAGCTGTTTTTT.

CDR3 sequence reads: CASRGGGAGNEQFF. CDR3 DNA sequence: TGTGCCAGCAGGGGCGGGGGCGCGGGGAATGAGCAGTTCTTC. V gene TRBV11-2 combines with J gene TRBJ2-1, with a weak D call TRBD2 (7 bases). The CDR3 extends over 14 amino acids. The germline V gene encodes CDR1 SGHAT and CDR2 FQNNGV. Trimming removed 6 bases from V and 7 bases from J, with 16 bases in between.

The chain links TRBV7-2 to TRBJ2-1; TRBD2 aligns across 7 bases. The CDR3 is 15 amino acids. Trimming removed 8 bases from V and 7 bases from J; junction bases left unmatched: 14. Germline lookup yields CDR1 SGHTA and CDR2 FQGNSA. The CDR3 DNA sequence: TGTGCCAGCCTAGCGGTCTGGGGGTTGCGGAATGAGCAGTTCTTC. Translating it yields CASLAVWGLRNEQFF. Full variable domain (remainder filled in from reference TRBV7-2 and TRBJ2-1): GAGVSQSPSNKVTEKGKDVELRCDPISGHTALYWYRQSLGQGLEFLIYFQGNSAPDKSGLPSDRFSAERTGGSVSTLTIQRTQQEDSAVYLCASLAVWGLRNEQFFGPGTRLTVL.

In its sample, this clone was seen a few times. The CDR3 reads CASSSGRQATFRSPLHF. CDR3 DNA: TGTGCCAGCAGCTCCGGAAGACAGGCAACTTTTCGGTCACCCCTCCACTTT. The V and J genes are TRBV7-8 and TRBJ1-6; D is possibly TRBD1 (6 bases). This CDR3 region has 17 residues. CDR1 SGHVS and CDR2 FQNEAQ come from the germline V gene. The V and J ends lost 4 bases and 10 bases respectively, with 23 bases between them.

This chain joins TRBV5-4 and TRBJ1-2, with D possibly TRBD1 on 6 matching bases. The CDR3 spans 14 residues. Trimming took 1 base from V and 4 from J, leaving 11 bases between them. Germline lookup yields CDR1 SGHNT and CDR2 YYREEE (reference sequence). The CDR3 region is CASSLQGQGYGYTF. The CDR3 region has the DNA TGTGCCAGCAGCTTGCAGGGGCAGGGCTATGGCTACACCTTC.

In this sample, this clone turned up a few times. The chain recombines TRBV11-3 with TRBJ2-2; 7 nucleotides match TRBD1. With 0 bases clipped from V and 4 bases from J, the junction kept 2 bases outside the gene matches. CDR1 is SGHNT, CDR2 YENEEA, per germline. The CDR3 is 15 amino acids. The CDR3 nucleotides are TGTGCCAGCAGCTTAGAAGGGGGCGGCACCGGGGAGCTGTTTTTT. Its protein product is CASSLEGGGTGELFF.

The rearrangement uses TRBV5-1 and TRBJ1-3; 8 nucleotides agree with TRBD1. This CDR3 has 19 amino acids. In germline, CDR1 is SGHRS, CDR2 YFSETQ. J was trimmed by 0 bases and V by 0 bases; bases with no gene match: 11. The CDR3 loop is CASSLEPNLGQGSGNTIYF. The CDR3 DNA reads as TGCGCCAGCAGCTTGGAACCAAATCTTGGACAGGGCTCTGGAAACACCATATATTTT.

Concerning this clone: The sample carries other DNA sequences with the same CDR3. CDR3 nucleotides: TGCGCCAGCAGCCAAGGAAGGACAGGGGCGGGAGATACGCAGTATTTT. Translating it yields CASSQGRTGAGDTQYF. The J gene is TRBJ2-3, the V gene TRBV4-3; 9 bases are shared with TRBD1. V lost 1 base and J lost 5; bases outside the gene matches: 7. In germline, CDR1 is LGHNA, CDR2 YSLEER. The CDR3 has 16 amino acids.

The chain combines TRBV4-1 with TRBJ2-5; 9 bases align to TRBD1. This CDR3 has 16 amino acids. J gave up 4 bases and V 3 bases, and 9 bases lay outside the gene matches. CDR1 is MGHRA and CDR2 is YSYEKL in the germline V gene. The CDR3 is CASSHSPGQGLETQYF. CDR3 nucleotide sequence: TGCGCCAGCAGCCACTCACCTGGACAGGGGCTAGAGACCCAGTACTTC.

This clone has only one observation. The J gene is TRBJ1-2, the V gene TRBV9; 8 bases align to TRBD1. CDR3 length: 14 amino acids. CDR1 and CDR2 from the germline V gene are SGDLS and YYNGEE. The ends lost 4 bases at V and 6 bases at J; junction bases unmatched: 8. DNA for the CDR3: TGTGCCAGCAGCACGTCAGGGGGCTTCGATGGCTACACCTTC. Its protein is CASSTSGGFDGYTF. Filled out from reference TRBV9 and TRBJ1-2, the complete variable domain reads DSGVTQTPKHLITATGQRVTLRCSPRSGDLSVYWYQQSLDQGLQFLIQYYNGEERAKGNILERFSAQQFPDLHSELNLSSLELGDSALYFCASSTSGGFDGYTFGSGTRLTVV.

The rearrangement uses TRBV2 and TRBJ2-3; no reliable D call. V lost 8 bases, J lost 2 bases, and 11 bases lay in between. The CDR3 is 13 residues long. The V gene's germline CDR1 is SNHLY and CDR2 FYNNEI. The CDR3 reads CASFGLNTDTQYF. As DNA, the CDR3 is TGTGCCAGCTTCGGGTTGAACACAGATACGCAGTATTTT.

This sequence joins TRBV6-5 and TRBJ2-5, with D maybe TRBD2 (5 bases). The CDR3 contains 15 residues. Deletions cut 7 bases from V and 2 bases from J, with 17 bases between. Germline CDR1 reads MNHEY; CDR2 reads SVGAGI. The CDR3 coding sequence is TGTGCCAGCACCCCGGACTGGATAACTCAAGAGACCCAGTACTTC. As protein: CASTPDWITQETQYF.

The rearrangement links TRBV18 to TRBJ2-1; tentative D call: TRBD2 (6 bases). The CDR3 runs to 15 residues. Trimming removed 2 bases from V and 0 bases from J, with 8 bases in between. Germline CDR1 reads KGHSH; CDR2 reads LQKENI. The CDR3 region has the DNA TGTGCCAGCTCACCAACGGGGGACTCCTACAATGAGCAGTTCTTC. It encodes CASSPTGDSYNEQFF.

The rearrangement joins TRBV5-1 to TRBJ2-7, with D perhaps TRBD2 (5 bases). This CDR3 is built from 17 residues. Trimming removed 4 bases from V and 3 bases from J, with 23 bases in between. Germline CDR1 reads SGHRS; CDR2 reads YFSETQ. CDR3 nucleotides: TGCGCCAGCAGCCCTTTAATCCATCTCCGTGACTACTACGAGCAGTACTTC. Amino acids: CASSPLIHLRDYYEQYF.

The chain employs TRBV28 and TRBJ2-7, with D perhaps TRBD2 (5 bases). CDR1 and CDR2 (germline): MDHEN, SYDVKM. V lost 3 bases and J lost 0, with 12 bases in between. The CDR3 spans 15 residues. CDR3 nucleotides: TGTGCCAGCAGTTTCGCGGACTTACCCTCCTACGAGCAGTACTTC. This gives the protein CASSFADLPSYEQYF.

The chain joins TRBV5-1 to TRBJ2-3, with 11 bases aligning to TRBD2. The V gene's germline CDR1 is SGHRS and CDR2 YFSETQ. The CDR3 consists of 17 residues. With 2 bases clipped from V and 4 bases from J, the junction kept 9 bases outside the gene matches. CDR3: CASSLGLAGGGADTQYF. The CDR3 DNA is TGCGCCAGCAGCTTAGGCCTAGCGGGAGGAGGGGCAGATACGCAGTATTTT. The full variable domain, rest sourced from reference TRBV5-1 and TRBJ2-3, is KAGVTQTPRYLIKTRGQQVTLSCSPISGHRSVSWYQQTPGQGLQFLFEYFSETQRNKGNFPGRFSGRQFSNSRSEMNVSTLELGDSALYLCASSLGLAGGGADTQYFGPGTRLTVL.

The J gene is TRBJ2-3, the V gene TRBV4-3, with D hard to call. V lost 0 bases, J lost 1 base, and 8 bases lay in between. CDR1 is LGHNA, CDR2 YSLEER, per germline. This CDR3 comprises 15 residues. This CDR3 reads CASSQERGRTDTQYF. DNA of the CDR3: TGCGCCAGCAGCCAAGAACGCGGTCGCACAGATACGCAGTATTTT.

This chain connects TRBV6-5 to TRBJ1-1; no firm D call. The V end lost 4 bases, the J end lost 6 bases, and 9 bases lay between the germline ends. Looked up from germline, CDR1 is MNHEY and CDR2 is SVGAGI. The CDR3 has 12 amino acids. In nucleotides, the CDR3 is TGTGCCAGCAGTTCCCCGAGGTCTGAAGCTTTCTTT. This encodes CASSSPRSEAFF.

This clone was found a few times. The CDR3 is CATSSYGTRGGYTF. The CDR3 bases are TGTGCCACCAGCAGCTACGGGACAAGAGGGGGCTACACCTTC. The J gene is TRBJ1-2, the V gene TRBV15, with D tentatively TRBD1 (6 bases). The CDR3 length is 14 residues. Germline lookup yields CDR1 LNHNV and CDR2 YYDKDF (reference sequence). The V end was cut by 3 bases, the J end by 8 bases, with 16 bases between.